The T cell receptor (beta chain) described here comes from a study of Tregs in tolerant kidney transplant recipients. Study-wide results and limits: Biological reproducibility was not directly addressed, but technical replication error appeared minimal. Findings come from small patient numbers and require larger validation.

Repertoires were generated with immunoSEQ multiplex PCR, while TCRdb's copy carries only in-frame clones and drops some. The table has under 50,000 clones, about 89% seen once; the top ten hold about 0.7%. Trimming shortened V by 2 bases and J by 7 bases, and 12 bases separated the two germline ends. The CDR3 totals 13 residues. CDR1 SGHRS and CDR2 YFSETQ come from the germline V gene. Points on this clone: Its cognate antigen is unknown.

This receptor was identified in a human donor in good health. The sample comprised Tregs from blood. This sequence joins TRBV5-1 and TRBJ2-5, with D perhaps TRBD2 (5 bases). CDR3 nucleotide sequence: TGCGCCAGCAGCTTAGCGGACGAGGGGACCCAGTACTTC. It codes for CASSLADEGTQYF. Full variable domain (outside the CDR3, taken from reference TRBV5-1 and TRBJ2-5): KAGVTQTPRYLIKTRGQQVTLSCSPISGHRSVSWYQQTPGQGLQFLFEYFSETQRNKGNFPGRFSGRQFSNSRSEMNVSTLELGDSALYLCASSLADEGTQYFGPGTRLLVL.